A single sample is the source of the 17 T cell receptor beta chains below, sequenced in a study of shared clonotypes between healthy human individuals. The naive CD8 fraction comprised CD45RO-negative cells positively selected for CCR7 and excluded terminally differentiated effector memory CD45RA+ cells. Profiled with immunoSEQ multiplex PCR; TCRdb holds only in-frame clones, not every one. The data hold about 2 million clones, with about 95% observed a single time. Sequences were obtained from naive CD8+ T cells sorted from blood. The receptors derive from a man younger than 35 in good health.

The V and J genes are TRBV11-2 and TRBJ2-3; TRBD2 aligns across 8 bases. CDR3 length: 13 residues. Germline values: CDR1 SGHAT, CDR2 FQNNGV. Trimming removed 5 bases from V and 3 bases from J; junction bases left unmatched: 1. CDR3 residues: CASSPGGTDTQYF. Here the CDR3 DNA reads TGTGCCAGCAGCCCGGGGGGGACAGATACGCAGTATTTT.

A remark on this clone: Different DNA sequences within this sample yield the same CDR3. This rearrangement joins TRBV27 to TRBJ1-1, with D unresolved. Germline V gene data show CDR1 as MNHEY and CDR2 as SMNVEV (reference sequence). The CDR3 is made up of 13 amino acids. The germline V and J ends were trimmed by 5 bases and 0 bases, with 7 bases remaining between them. The CDR3 region has the DNA TGTGCCAGCAGTAGGACTTTGAACACTGAAGCTTTCTTT. The encoded protein is CASSRTLNTEAFF.

This chain connects TRBV5-1 to TRBJ1-6; 8 bases match TRBD1. CDR1 is SGHRS and CDR2 is YFSETQ in the germline V gene. With 7 bases clipped from V and 9 bases from J, the junction kept 9 bases outside the gene matches. The CDR3 runs to 14 residues. This CDR3 reads CASGFGQGASPLHF. CDR3 coding DNA: TGCGCCAGCGGGTTTGGACAGGGTGCTTCACCCCTCCACTTT. The full variable domain, with the rest looked up from reference TRBV5-1 and TRBJ1-6, is KAGVTQTPRYLIKTRGQQVTLSCSPISGHRSVSWYQQTPGQGLQFLFEYFSETQRNKGNFPGRFSGRQFSNSRSEMNVSTLELGDSALYLCASGFGQGASPLHFGNGTRLTVT.

The rearrangement uses TRBV19 and TRBJ1-1; no clear D gene. The CDR3 totals 13 residues. Per the germline V gene, CDR1 is LNHDA and CDR2 is SQIVND (reference sequence). V was pared by 8 bases and J by 0 bases, with 10 bases between. CDR3 sequence (DNA): TGTGCCAGTCAGGCGGCTTTGAACACTGAAGCTTTCTTT. Encoded protein: CASQAALNTEAFF.

The chain joins TRBV4-3 to TRBJ2-1; 11 bases agree with TRBD2. The J segment lost 5 bases and the V segment lost 4 bases, leaving 13 bases of the junction unmatched. There are 18 residues in the CDR3. The V gene's germline CDR1 is LGHNA and CDR2 YSLEER. CDR3 amino acids: CASSLLRLAGGGDNEQFF. CDR3 bases: TGCGCCAGCAGCCTCCTCCGGCTAGCGGGAGGTGGAGACAATGAGCAGTTCTTC.

The table lists this clone with a count of one. Other DNA sequences of this sample code for an identical CDR3. The chain recombines TRBV9 with TRBJ2-1; TRBD2 might be the D (5 bases). Germline-derived CDR1 and CDR2 are SGDLS and YYNGEE. Trimming left V 0 bases short and J 9 bases short, with 7 bases between. The CDR3 consists of 12 residues. CDR3 bases: TGTGCCAGCAGCGTAGCTGGGAGTGAGCAGTTCTTC. Translation: CASSVAGSEQFF. Drawing the rest from reference TRBV9 and TRBJ2-1, the complete variable domain is DSGVTQTPKHLITATGQRVTLRCSPRSGDLSVYWYQQSLDQGLQFLIQYYNGEERAKGNILERFSAQQFPDLHSELNLSSLELGDSALYFCASSVAGSEQFFGPGTRLTVL.

V usage is TRBV7-8 and J usage is TRBJ2-7; no reliable D call. Trimming stripped 5 bases from V and 1 base from J, with 12 bases between. Germline-derived CDR1 and CDR2 are SGHVS and FQNEAQ. The CDR3 loop spans 14 amino acids. CDR3 sequence: CASSLRLESYEQYF. The CDR3 DNA follows: TGTGCCAGCAGCCTTCGACTGGAGTCCTACGAGCAGTACTTC.

V is TRBV4-3 and J is TRBJ2-7; D might be TRBD1 (6 bases). Germline assignment: CDR1 LGHNA and CDR2 YSLEER. CDR3 length equals 16 residues. Deletions cut 0 bases from V and 3 bases from J, with 15 bases between. CDR3 bases: TGCGCCAGCAGCCAAGATCTTCCCGGGGACATCTACGAGCAGTACTTC. Protein: CASSQDLPGDIYEQYF.

This chain uses TRBV19 with TRBJ1-6; unclear D gene. CDR3 length equals 18 residues. Germline V CDR1 and CDR2: LNHDA, SQIVND (reference sequence). Trimming pared 0 bases from V and 0 bases from J, leaving 12 bases between. This chain's CDR3 is CASSIDPPASSYNSPLHF. DNA for the CDR3: TGTGCCAGTAGTATAGATCCGCCAGCGAGCTCCTATAATTCACCCCTCCACTTT. The whole variable domain, remainder taken from reference TRBV19 and TRBJ1-6, is DGGITQSPKYLFRKEGQNVTLSCEQNLNHDAMYWYRQDPGQGLRLIYYSQIVNDFQKGDIAEGYSVSREKKESFPLTVTSAQKNPTAFYLCASSIDPPASSYNSPLHFGNGTRLTVT.

The rearrangement links TRBV23-1 to TRBJ1-6, with 7 positions matching TRBD1. TRBV23-1 is labeled an ORF, and its function is uncertain. The CDR3 is 18 amino acids. The J segment lost 5 bases and the V segment lost 2 bases, leaving 12 bases of the junction unmatched. In nucleotides, the CDR3 is TGCGCCAGCAGTCAAATCTCGTGGGGACAGAGAGATAATTCACCCCTCCACTTT. It specifies CASSQISWGQRDNSPLHF.

This clone is a singleton in its sample. The same CDR3 can be traced to other DNA sequences in this sample. The J gene is TRBJ2-5, the V gene TRBV5-6; 8 nucleotides match TRBD2. The CDR3 is made up of 15 amino acids. Germline values: CDR1 SGHDT, CDR2 YYEEEE. V gave up 5 bases and J gave up 2 bases; unmatched junction bases: 8. CDR3 DNA: TGTGCCAGCAGTCCCCTAACGGGGGGGCAAGAGACCCAGTACTTC. Its translation: CASSPLTGGQETQYF.

Worth noting for this clone: One junction end disagrees with the germline gene, perhaps due to a read error. This chain joins TRBV7-7 and TRBJ2-1; 12 bases fit TRBD2. The length of the CDR3 is 13 residues. The germline gives CDR1 SSHAT, CDR2 FNYEAQ (reference sequence). Here the CDR3 reads CASSWGTSGEQFF. CDR3 bases: TGTGCTAGCAGCTGGGGGACTAGCGGGGAGCAGTTCTTC.

J is TRBJ2-7 and V is TRBV9; 13 bases are a match to TRBD2. J gave up 7 bases and V 4 bases, and 11 bases lay outside the gene matches. The CDR3 has 16 residues. Germline CDR1 and CDR2: SGDLS and YYNGEE. The DNA for the CDR3 is TGTGCCAGCAGCCCCTGGACTAGCGGGAGCATGAGAGAGCAGTACTTC. Translated: CASSPWTSGSMREQYF.

The chain is built from TRBV9 and TRBJ2-1; 12 positions match TRBD2. In germline, CDR1 is SGDLS, CDR2 YYNGEE. Losses at the gene ends were 0 bases for V and 7 bases for J; bases not matched to a gene: 5. The CDR3 spans 16 residues. The CDR3 region is CASSVDLTSGRNEQFF. Here the CDR3 DNA reads TGTGCCAGCAGCGTAGATCTTACTAGCGGGAGGAATGAGCAGTTCTTC. Filled out from reference TRBV9 and TRBJ2-1, the complete variable domain reads DSGVTQTPKHLITATGQRVTLRCSPRSGDLSVYWYQQSLDQGLQFLIQYYNGEERAKGNILERFSAQQFPDLHSELNLSSLELGDSALYFCASSVDLTSGRNEQFFGPGTRLTVL.

The chain uses TRBV7-9 and TRBJ2-1, with 9 bases fitting TRBD2. V lost 5 bases to trimming and J lost 8 bases; unmatched junction nucleotides: 4. The CDR3 sequence is 13 residues long. Germline loops: CDR1 SEHNR, CDR2 FQNEAQ (reference sequence). The CDR3 here is CASSPSGNYEQFF. As DNA, the CDR3 is TGTGCCAGCAGCCCTAGCGGGAACTATGAGCAGTTCTTC.

V gene TRBV4-1 combines with J gene TRBJ1-4; 8 bases are shared with TRBD1. The CDR3 extends over 15 amino acids. The V and J ends lost 1 base and 6 bases, in that order; junction bases with no gene match: 4. Germline V gives CDR1 MGHRA, CDR2 YSYEKL. CDR3 nucleotides: TGCGCCAGCAGCCAAGTCGAACAGGGGGATGAAAAACTGTTTTTT. Translating it yields CASSQVEQGDEKLFF.

The chain carries TRBV6-5 and TRBJ1-3; TRBD1 matches at 7 bases. Germline trimming cut 3 bases from V and 3 bases from J; bases unmatched to any gene: 5. The germline gives CDR1 MNHEY, CDR2 SVGAGI. This CDR3 region has 15 residues. CDR3 region: CASSYTGTVGNTIYF. In DNA form, the CDR3 reads TGTGCCAGCAGTTATACCGGGACAGTTGGAAACACCATATATTTT.